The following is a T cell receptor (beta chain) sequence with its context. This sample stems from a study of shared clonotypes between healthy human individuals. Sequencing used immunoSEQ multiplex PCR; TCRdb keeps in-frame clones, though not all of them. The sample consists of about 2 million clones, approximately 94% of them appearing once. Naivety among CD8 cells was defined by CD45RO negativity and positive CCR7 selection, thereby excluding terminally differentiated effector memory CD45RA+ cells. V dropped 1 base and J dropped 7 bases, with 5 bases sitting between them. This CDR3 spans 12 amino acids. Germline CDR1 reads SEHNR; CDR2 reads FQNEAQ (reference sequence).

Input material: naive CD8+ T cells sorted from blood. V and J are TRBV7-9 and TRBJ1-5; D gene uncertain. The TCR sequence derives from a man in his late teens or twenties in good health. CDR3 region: CASSLDTQPQHF. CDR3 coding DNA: TGTGCCAGCAGCTTAGATACCCAGCCCCAGCATTTT.